Presented here are 30 T cell receptor beta chains from one specimen sequenced in a study of PD-1 blockade in classical Hodgkin lymphoma. Indicated time point: cycle 4 day 1 (C4D1), after five to seven weeks of nivolumab. Patients all relapsed after autologous stem cell transplantation, and there was variation in brentuximab vedotin exposure. Produced via immunoSEQ multiplex PCR; TCRdb's table is partial and in-frame only. Seen here are 20,000 to 25,000 clones, 60% to 75% observed once, and the top ten hold about 19%. The material was peripheral blood mononuclear cells (PBMCs), obtained before the fourth cycle of nivolumab. These receptors originate from a human donor with classical Hodgkin lymphoma.

The V call is TRBV18, the J call TRBJ2-1; 7 nucleotides align to TRBD1. CDR3 length: 14 residues. V lost 8 bases and J lost 9; bases outside the gene matches: 13. Germline loops: CDR1 KGHSH, CDR2 LQKENI. For the CDR3, the DNA is TGTGCCAGCCGGACGGCTAGACAGGGTAGTGAGCAGTTCTTC. The encoded protein is CASRTARQGSEQFF.

This clone has a handful of counts. This chain uses TRBV5-1 with TRBJ2-1; possibly TRBD2 for D (6 bases). The germline gives CDR1 SGHRS, CDR2 YFSETQ. The CDR3 is made up of 13 amino acids. The V end was cut by 4 bases, the J end by 4 bases, with 9 bases between. The CDR3 nucleotides are TGCGCCAGCAGCGCGGGGACTTACAATGAGCAGTTCTTC. This translates into CASSAGTYNEQFF.

This sequence joins TRBV28 and TRBJ2-7, with 7 bases fitting TRBD1. The V gene's germline CDR1 is MDHEN and CDR2 SYDVKM. This CDR3 is 14 amino acids long. Trimming removed 6 bases from V and 0 bases from J; junction bases left unmatched: 5. Here the CDR3 DNA reads TGTGCCAGCAGCAGACAGGGAAGCTCCTACGAGCAGTACTTC. Translating it yields CASSRQGSSYEQYF.

The chain combines TRBV28 with TRBJ2-1; 10 nucleotides match TRBD2. Germline CDR1 reads MDHEN; CDR2 reads SYDVKM. This CDR3 spans 14 amino acids. The trim removed 4 bases at V and 7 bases at J, leaving 4 bases unmatched. The CDR3: CASSSSGSWNEQFF. The CDR3 region has the DNA TGTGCCAGCAGTTCTAGCGGGAGTTGGAATGAGCAGTTCTTC.

The V call is TRBV7-3, the J call TRBJ2-1, with unresolved D. Germline lookup yields CDR1 SGHTA and CDR2 FQGTGA. There are 15 residues in the CDR3. Trimming stripped 1 base from V and 0 bases from J, with 7 bases between. The CDR3 DNA reads TGTGCCAGCAGCTTAAGAGCCAGCTCCTACAATGAGCAGTTCTTC. Translated, it gives CASSLRASSYNEQFF. The entire variable domain, with the rest obtained from reference TRBV7-3 and TRBJ2-1, is as follows: GAGVSQTPSNKVTEKGKYVELRCDPISGHTALYWYRQSLGQGPEFLIYFQGTGAADDSGLPNDRFFAVRPEGSVSTLKIQRTERGDSAVYLCASSLRASSYNEQFFGPGTRLTVL.

The chain employs TRBV29-1 and TRBJ2-2, with no clear D. V shed 5 bases and J shed 0 bases, with 13 bases lying between them. The CDR3 is 15 residues long. Germline CDR1 SQVTM, CDR2 ANQGSEA. The CDR3 bases are TGCAGCGTTCTCATATACGGATCGAACACCGGGGAGCTGTTTTTT. Translated: CSVLIYGSNTGELFF.

The chain is built from TRBV5-4 and TRBJ2-7; unclear D gene. Germline CDR1 and CDR2: SGHNT and YYREEE (reference sequence). The CDR3 spans 15 residues. Trimming cost V 4 bases and J 3 bases, with 17 bases left between them. Here the CDR3 DNA reads TGTGCCAGCAGCCAAGATTTGGCTAGTATCTACGAGCAGTACTTC. Its protein is CASSQDLASIYEQYF.

In DNA form, the CDR3 reads TGTGCCAGCAGTTCTCAAGAGGCAGGGGGGTCCTACAATGAGCAGTTCTTC. Amino acid sequence: CASSSQEAGGSYNEQFF. This chain connects TRBV2 to TRBJ2-1; the D gene is possibly TRBD1 (7 bases). The V gene lost 5 bases and the J gene lost 1 base, with 18 bases spanning the gap. Germline loops: CDR1 SNHLY, CDR2 FYNNEI. The CDR3 has 17 residues.

The J gene is TRBJ2-1, the V gene TRBV23-1, with D perhaps assigned TRBD1 or TRBD2 (5 bases each). TRBV23-1 is an ORF; its function is uncertain. V lost 0 bases to trimming and J lost 8 bases, with 8 bases between them. The CDR3 has 13 residues. The CDR3 region has the DNA TGCGCCAGCAGTCAATCGGTGGGGGATGAGCAGTTCTTC. Residues: CASSQSVGDEQFF.

The chain has TRBV6-1 and TRBJ2-3; no reliable D call. The CDR3 is made up of 11 amino acids. Germline CDR1 reads MNHNS; CDR2 reads SASEGT. V was shortened by 6 bases and J by 4 bases, with 5 bases between the two germline ends. CDR3 DNA sequence: TGTGCCAGCAGCGTTTCAGATACGCAGTATTTT. It translates to CASSVSDTQYF.

V usage is TRBV7-3 and J usage is TRBJ2-1; 8 bases are a match to TRBD2. This CDR3 is 15 amino acids long. After removal of 5 bases from V and 8 bases from J, the junction contained 11 bases not matched to a gene. CDR1 and CDR2 from the germline V gene are SGHTA and FQGTGA. The CDR3 coding sequence is TGTGCCAGCAGCAAGGTGGGACTAGTGAGCGATGAGCAGTTCTTC. As protein: CASSKVGLVSDEQFF.

Remarks on this clone: Other nucleotide sequences from this sample produce the same CDR3. This chain joins TRBV2 and TRBJ1-2; D unclear. The V and J ends lost 8 bases and 4 bases respectively, with 14 bases between them. The CDR3 runs 13 residues. Germline V lookup: CDR1 SNHLY, CDR2 FYNNEI. This chain's CDR3 is CASSAYTRYGYTF. DNA of the CDR3: TGTGCCAGCTCGGCTTATACCCGCTATGGCTACACCTTC.

The chain couples TRBV7-3 to TRBJ2-5; 8 bases agree with TRBD2. Germline assignment: CDR1 SGHTA and CDR2 FQGTGA. The ends lost 1 base at V and 3 bases at J; junction bases unmatched: 7. The CDR3 extends over 16 amino acids. The CDR3 region has the DNA TGTGCCAGCAGCTTAATGGGACTAGGATACGAAGAGACCCAGTACTTC. Its translation: CASSLMGLGYEETQYF.

The rearrangement links TRBV19 to TRBJ2-1; 11 bases fit TRBD2. Germline trimming cut 3 bases from V and 2 bases from J; bases unmatched to any gene: 3. Germline lookup yields CDR1 LNHDA and CDR2 SQIVND (reference sequence). The CDR3 covers 16 residues. The DNA of the CDR3 is TGTGCCAGTAGTATGGTTAGCGGGAGGGCCTACAATGAGCAGTTCTTC. Protein: CASSMVSGRAYNEQFF. The full variable domain, its missing parts supplied by reference TRBV19 and TRBJ2-1, is DGGITQSPKYLFRKEGQNVTLSCEQNLNHDAMYWYRQDPGQGLRLIYYSQIVNDFQKGDIAEGYSVSREKKESFPLTVTSAQKNPTAFYLCASSMVSGRAYNEQFFGPGTRLTVL.

V is TRBV4-3 and J is TRBJ2-7, with D uncertain. CDR3 length equals 15 residues. V was pared by 1 base and J by 4 bases, with 14 bases between. Germline V CDR1 and CDR2: LGHNA, YSLEER. CDR3 region: CASSQVAGPPYEQYF. Here the CDR3 DNA reads TGCGCCAGCAGCCAAGTGGCTGGACCCCCGTACGAGCAGTACTTC.

The chain employs TRBV2 and TRBJ1-2; TRBD1 might be the D (6 bases). CDR1 is SNHLY, CDR2 FYNNEI, per germline. The CDR3 extends over 13 amino acids. Trimming removed 8 bases from V and 4 bases from J, with 14 bases in between. Here the CDR3 DNA reads TGTGCCAGCCGGGTGGGACACATCTATGGCTACACCTTC. The encoded protein is CASRVGHIYGYTF.

The genes are TRBV19 and TRBJ2-2; 7 bases fit TRBD2. Per the germline V gene, CDR1 is LNHDA and CDR2 is SQIVND (reference sequence). This CDR3 is built from 14 residues. V dropped 8 bases and J dropped 6; count of bases not matched to a gene: 9. The CDR3 reads CASGGEGWAGELFF. In nucleotides, the CDR3 is TGTGCCAGTGGAGGGGAGGGGTGGGCCGGGGAGCTGTTTTTT.

This rearrangement joins TRBV5-6 to TRBJ1-1, with D perhaps TRBD1 (5 bases). The CDR3 is 16 amino acids. The germline CDR1 and CDR2 sequences are SGHDT and YYEEEE. Between the trimmed V and J ends, which lost 0 bases and 6 bases, there was a span of 18 bases. CDR3 DNA sequence: TGTGCCAGCAGCTTGGACGGTGGGGGAGGAGGAGCTGAAGCTTTCTTT. Its translation is CASSLDGGGGGAEAFF.

This clone qualifies as medium-sized. The rearrangement uses TRBV28 and TRBJ2-7; the match to TRBD1 covers 8 bases. Germline assignment: CDR1 MDHEN and CDR2 SYDVKM. Trimming removed 2 bases from V and 6 bases from J; junction bases left unmatched: 3. The CDR3 sequence is 13 residues long. DNA of the CDR3: TGTGCCAGCAGTTTACAGGGGGCGGTCGAGCAGTACTTC. It translates to CASSLQGAVEQYF. Combining the CDR3 with reference TRBV28 and TRBJ2-7 gives the whole variable domain DVKVTQSSRYLVKRTGEKVFLECVQDMDHENMFWYRQDPGLGLRLIYFSYDVKMKEKGDIPEGYSVSREKKERFSLILESASTNQTSMYLCASSLQGAVEQYFGPGTRLTVT.

This clone was recorded a few times. This chain connects TRBV7-6 to TRBJ2-1; TRBD2 aligns across 9 bases. The CDR3 consists of 17 residues. V lost 1 base and J lost 6; bases outside the gene matches: 10. CDR1 is SGHVS and CDR2 is FNYEAQ in the germline V gene. This CDR3 is CASSLEGGRAWGNEQFF. CDR3 in DNA: TGTGCCAGCAGCTTAGAGGGCGGGAGGGCCTGGGGCAATGAGCAGTTCTTC.

The chain links TRBV27 to TRBJ1-2; D remains ambiguous. V was shortened by 1 base and J by 4 bases, with 10 bases between the two germline ends. This CDR3 comprises 14 residues. Germline V gives CDR1 MNHEY, CDR2 SMNVEV (reference sequence). CDR3 region: CASSLWGNGYGYTF. In DNA form, the CDR3 reads TGTGCCAGCAGTTTATGGGGAAATGGCTATGGCTACACCTTC.

Only a few counts were recorded for this clone. This rearrangement joins TRBV4-2 to TRBJ1-6; weak D call: TRBD1 (6 bases). V was cut by 5 bases and J by 7 bases, with 12 bases left in between. The CDR3 runs 14 residues. CDR1 and CDR2 (germline): LGHNA, YNFKEQ. The CDR3, as DNA: TGTGCCAGCAGCTTCCCTGGGACAAATTCACCCCTCCACTTT. Translation gives CASSFPGTNSPLHF.

The chain carries TRBV28 and TRBJ1-2; TRBD1 is a possible D gene (5 bases). CDR1 is MDHEN, CDR2 SYDVKM, per germline. This CDR3 spans 12 amino acids. The ends were cut back, 4 bases at V and 6 bases at J, with 9 bases in the middle. The CDR3 protein is CASSSLTDGYTF. DNA of the CDR3: TGTGCCAGCAGTTCCCTGACAGATGGCTACACCTTC.

The rearrangement links TRBV5-4 to TRBJ2-7; 10 bases fit TRBD1. The CDR3 covers 16 residues. The V gene's germline CDR1 is SGHNT and CDR2 YYREEE (reference sequence). V lost 5 bases to trimming and J lost 3 bases; unmatched junction nucleotides: 11. CDR3 loop: CASSLAPGQGNYEQYF. Here the CDR3 DNA reads TGTGCCAGCAGTCTAGCCCCGGGACAGGGGAACTACGAGCAGTACTTC.

This clone has a handful of counts. The J gene is TRBJ2-3, the V gene TRBV7-6, with 11 bases matching TRBD1. The CDR3 consists of 16 residues. Germline V gene data show CDR1 as SGHVS and CDR2 as FNYEAQ. J lost 5 bases, V lost 5 bases, and 9 bases had no gene match. CDR3 nucleotides: TGTGCCAGCAGCACCCGGACAGGGGGCGGGAGAGATACGCAGTATTTT. Translated, it gives CASSTRTGGGRDTQYF.

The chain couples TRBV7-8 to TRBJ1-6; 10 bases agree with TRBD1. In germline, CDR1 is SGHVS, CDR2 FQNEAQ. J lost 8 bases, V lost 2 bases, and 3 bases had no gene match. The CDR3 has 15 amino acids. The CDR3, as DNA: TGTGCCAGCAGCTTATTAGGGACAGGGGATTCACCCCTCCACTTT. Translation gives CASSLLGTGDSPLHF.

The rearrangement uses TRBV27 and TRBJ1-6; D ambiguous. CDR1 and CDR2 (germline): MNHEY, SMNVEV (reference sequence). V was pared by 0 bases and J by 2 bases, with 8 bases between. The CDR3 length is 16 residues. The CDR3 here is CASSLSGPAYNSPLHF. As DNA, the CDR3 is TGTGCCAGCAGTTTATCAGGACCTGCCTATAATTCACCCCTCCACTTT.

This clone has only a few counts. The chain is built from TRBV28 and TRBJ1-2; D not resolved. Trimming pared 5 bases from V and 4 bases from J, leaving 8 bases between. Germline values: CDR1 MDHEN, CDR2 SYDVKM. The CDR3 consists of 12 residues. In DNA, the CDR3 is TGTGCCAGCAGTCCCCGCGGCTATGGCTACACCTTC. Encoded protein: CASSPRGYGYTF.

V gene TRBV5-4 combines with J gene TRBJ2-1, with TRBD2 identical over 14 bases. The CDR3 has 18 amino acids. V dropped 4 bases and J dropped 3; count of bases not matched to a gene: 9. CDR1 is SGHNT and CDR2 is YYREEE in the germline V gene (reference sequence). The CDR3 reads CASSTGTSGRRLYNEQFF. Here the CDR3 DNA reads TGTGCCAGCAGCACCGGGACTAGCGGGAGAAGGCTCTACAATGAGCAGTTCTTC.

V is TRBV4-1 and J is TRBJ2-7; 10 bases map to TRBD2. Germline V gene lookup returns CDR1 MGHRA and CDR2 YSYEKL. This CDR3 region has 15 residues. Trimming cost V 1 base and J 4 bases; bases outside gene matches: 4. As DNA, the CDR3 is TGCGCCAGCAGCCAAGTAGGTAGCGGGGGGTACGAGCAGTACTTC. Residues: CASSQVGSGGYEQYF.